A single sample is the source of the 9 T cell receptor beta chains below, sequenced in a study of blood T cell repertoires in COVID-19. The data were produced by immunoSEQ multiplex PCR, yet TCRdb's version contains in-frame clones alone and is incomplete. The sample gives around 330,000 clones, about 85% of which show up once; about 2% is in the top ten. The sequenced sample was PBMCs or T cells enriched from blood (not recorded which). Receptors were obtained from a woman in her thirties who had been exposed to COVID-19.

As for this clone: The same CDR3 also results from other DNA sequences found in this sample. The CDR3 spells CASSLGQGAREQYF. DNA of the CDR3: TGTGCCAGCAGCTTAGGCCAGGGGGCGAGGGAGCAGTACTTC. The V call is TRBV5-4, the J call TRBJ2-7; 8 nucleotides match TRBD1. Per germline, CDR1 SGHNT and CDR2 YYREEE (reference sequence). CDR3 length: 14 amino acids. The V gene end was trimmed by 2 bases and the J gene end by 7 bases; junction bases not matched to a gene: 8.

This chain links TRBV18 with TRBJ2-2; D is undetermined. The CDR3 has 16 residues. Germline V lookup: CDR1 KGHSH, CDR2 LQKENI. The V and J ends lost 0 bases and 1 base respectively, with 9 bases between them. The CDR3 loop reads CASSPPAVKNTGELFF. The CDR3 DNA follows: TGTGCCAGCTCACCACCGGCGGTTAAGAACACCGGGGAGCTGTTTTTT. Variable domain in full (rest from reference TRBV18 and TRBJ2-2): NAGVMQNPRHLVRRRGQEARLRCSPMKGHSHVYWYRQLPEEGLKFMVYLQKENIIDESGMPKERFSAEFPKEGPSILRIQQVVRGDSAAYFCASSPPAVKNTGELFFGEGSRLTVL.

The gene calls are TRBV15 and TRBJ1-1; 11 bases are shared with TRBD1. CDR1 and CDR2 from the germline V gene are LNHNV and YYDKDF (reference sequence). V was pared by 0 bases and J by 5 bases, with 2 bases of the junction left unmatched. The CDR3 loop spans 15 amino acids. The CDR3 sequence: CATSRDGTGGTEAFF. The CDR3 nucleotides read TGTGCCACCAGCAGAGATGGGACAGGGGGGACTGAAGCTTTCTTT.

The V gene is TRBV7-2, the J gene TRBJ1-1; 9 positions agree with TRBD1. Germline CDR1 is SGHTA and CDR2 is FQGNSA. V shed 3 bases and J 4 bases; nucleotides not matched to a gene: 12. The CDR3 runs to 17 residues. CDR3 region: CASSLTYDRGGVTEAFF. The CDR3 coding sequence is TGTGCCAGCAGCTTGACCTACGACAGGGGGGGAGTCACTGAAGCTTTCTTT.

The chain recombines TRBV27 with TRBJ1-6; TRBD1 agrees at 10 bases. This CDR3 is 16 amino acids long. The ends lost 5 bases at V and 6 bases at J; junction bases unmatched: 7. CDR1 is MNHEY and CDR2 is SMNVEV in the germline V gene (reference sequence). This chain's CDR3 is CASSARQGAGNSPLHF. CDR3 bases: TGTGCCAGCAGTGCCCGACAGGGGGCTGGTAATTCACCCCTCCACTTT.

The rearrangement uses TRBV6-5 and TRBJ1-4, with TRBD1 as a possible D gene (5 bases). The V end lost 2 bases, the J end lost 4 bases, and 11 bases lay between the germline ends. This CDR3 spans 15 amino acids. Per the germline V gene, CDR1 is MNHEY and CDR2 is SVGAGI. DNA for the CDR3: TGTGCCAGCAGTTACAGGGGCTGGGGTAATGAAAAACTGTTTTTT. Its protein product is CASSYRGWGNEKLFF.

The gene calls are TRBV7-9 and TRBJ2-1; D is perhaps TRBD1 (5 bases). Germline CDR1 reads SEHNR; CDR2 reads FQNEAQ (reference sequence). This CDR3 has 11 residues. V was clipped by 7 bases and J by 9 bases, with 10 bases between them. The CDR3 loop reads CASTFRGEQFF. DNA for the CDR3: TGTGCCAGCACCTTTAGGGGTGAGCAGTTCTTC. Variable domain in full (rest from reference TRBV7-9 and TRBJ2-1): DTGVSQNPRHKITKRGQNVTFRCDPISEHNRLYWYRQTLGQGPEFLTYFQNEAQLEKSRLLSDRFSAERPKGSFSTLEIQRTEQGDSAMYLCASTFRGEQFFGPGTRLTVL.

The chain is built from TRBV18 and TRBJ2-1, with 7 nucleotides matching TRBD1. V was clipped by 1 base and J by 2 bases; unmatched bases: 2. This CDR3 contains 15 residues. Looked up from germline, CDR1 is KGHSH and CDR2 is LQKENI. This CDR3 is CASSPRDSTYNEQFF. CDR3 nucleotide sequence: TGTGCCAGCTCACCACGGGACAGTACCTACAATGAGCAGTTCTTC.

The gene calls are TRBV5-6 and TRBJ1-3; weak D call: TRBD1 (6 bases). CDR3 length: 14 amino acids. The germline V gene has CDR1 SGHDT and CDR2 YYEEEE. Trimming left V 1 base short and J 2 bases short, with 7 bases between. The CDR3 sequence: CASSLWTAGNTIYF. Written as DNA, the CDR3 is TGTGCCAGCAGCTTGTGGACAGCTGGAAACACCATATATTTT.